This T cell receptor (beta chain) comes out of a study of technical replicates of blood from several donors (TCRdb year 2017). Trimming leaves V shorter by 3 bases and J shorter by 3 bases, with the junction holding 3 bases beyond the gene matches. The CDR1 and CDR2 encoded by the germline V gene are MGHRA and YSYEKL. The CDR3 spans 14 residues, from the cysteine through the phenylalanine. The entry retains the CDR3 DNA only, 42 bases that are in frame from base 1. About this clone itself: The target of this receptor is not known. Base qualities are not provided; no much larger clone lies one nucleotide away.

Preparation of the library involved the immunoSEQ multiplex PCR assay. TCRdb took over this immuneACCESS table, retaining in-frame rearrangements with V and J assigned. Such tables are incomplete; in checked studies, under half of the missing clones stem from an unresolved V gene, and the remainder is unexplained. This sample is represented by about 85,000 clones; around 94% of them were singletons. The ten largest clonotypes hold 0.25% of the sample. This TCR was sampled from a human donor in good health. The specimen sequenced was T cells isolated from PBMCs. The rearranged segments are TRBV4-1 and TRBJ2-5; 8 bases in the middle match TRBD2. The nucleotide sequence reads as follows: TGCGCCAGCAGCCACACTAGCGGTAAAGAGACCCAGTACTTC. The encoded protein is CASSHTSGKETQYF.